This entry concerns a single T cell receptor beta chain. This CDR3 has 13 amino acids. V was pared by 5 bases and J by 3 bases, with 2 bases of the junction left unmatched. This sample was included in a study of blood T cell repertoires in COVID-19. At the level of the study: Specimens from acute and convalescent COVID-19 originated in the United States, Italy and Spain.

The data were produced by immunoSEQ multiplex PCR, yet TCRdb's version contains in-frame clones alone and is incomplete. Altogether roughly 110,000 clones are present, around 92% being singletons, with the ten largest covering 4% to 6%. This clonotype was obtained from a man in his forties with active or convalescent COVID-19. This rearrangement joins TRBV12-3 or TRBV12-4 to TRBJ1-2; 8 bases map to TRBD1. Sequencing was done on a sample of peripheral blood. CDR3 amino acids: CASSQTGDYGYTF. The CDR3 DNA reads TGTGCCAGCAGTCAGACAGGGGACTATGGCTACACCTTC.